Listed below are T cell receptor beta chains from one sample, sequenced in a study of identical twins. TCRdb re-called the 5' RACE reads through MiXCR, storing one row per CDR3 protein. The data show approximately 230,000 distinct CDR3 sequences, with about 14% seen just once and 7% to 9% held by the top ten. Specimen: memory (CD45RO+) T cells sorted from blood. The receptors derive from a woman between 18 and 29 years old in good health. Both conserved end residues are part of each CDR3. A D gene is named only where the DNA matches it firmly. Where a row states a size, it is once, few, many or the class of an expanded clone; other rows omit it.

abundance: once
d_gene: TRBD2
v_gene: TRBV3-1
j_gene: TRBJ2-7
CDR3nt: TGTGCCAGCAGCCAAGCTAATAGCGGGAGGACCTACGAGCAGTACTTC
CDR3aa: CASSQANSGRTYEQYF

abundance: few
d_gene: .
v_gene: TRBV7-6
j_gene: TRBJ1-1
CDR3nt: TGTGCCTCAGAGCGTACGACTGCCATGAACACTGAAGCTTTCTTT
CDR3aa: CASERTTAMNTEAFF

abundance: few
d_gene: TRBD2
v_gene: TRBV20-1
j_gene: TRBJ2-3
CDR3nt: TGCAGTGCTAGCCCCAGCAGGACTAGCAGCACAGATACGCAGTATTTT
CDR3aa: CSASPSRTSSTDTQYF

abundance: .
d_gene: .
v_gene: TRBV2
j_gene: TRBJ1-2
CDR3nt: TGTGCCAGCAGAGAACAGGCCGGGGGGGGCTACACCTTC
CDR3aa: CASREQAGGGYTF

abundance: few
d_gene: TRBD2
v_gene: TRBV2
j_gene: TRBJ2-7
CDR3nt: TGTGCCAGCAGTGATAGGTCTAGCGGGATGTACGAGCAGTACTTC
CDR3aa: CASSDRSSGMYEQYF

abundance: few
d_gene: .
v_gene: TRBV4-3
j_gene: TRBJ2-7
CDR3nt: TGCGCCAGCAGCCAAGATTGGGCTACCTTTACCTACGAGCAGTACTTC
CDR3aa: CASSQDWATFTYEQYF

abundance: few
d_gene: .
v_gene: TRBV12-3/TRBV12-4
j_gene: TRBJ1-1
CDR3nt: TGTGCCAGCAACCTGCGGGGCGACACTGAAGCTTTCTTT
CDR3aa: CASNLRGDTEAFF

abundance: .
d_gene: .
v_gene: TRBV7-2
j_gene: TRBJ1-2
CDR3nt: TGTGCCAGCAGCTTAGCGTGGGGAGATGGCTACACCTTC
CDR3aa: CASSLAWGDGYTF

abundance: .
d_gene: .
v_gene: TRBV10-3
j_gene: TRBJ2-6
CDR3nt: TGTGCCATTCCAACCGACCCTACTCTTTCTGGGGCCAACGTCCTGACTTTC
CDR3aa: CAIPTDPTLSGANVLTF

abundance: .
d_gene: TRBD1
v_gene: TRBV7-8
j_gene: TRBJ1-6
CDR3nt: TGTGCCAGCAGTCCAGGACAGGGTGTGTACCACTTT
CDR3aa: CASSPGQGVYHF

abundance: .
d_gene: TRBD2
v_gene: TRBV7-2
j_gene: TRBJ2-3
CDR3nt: TGTGCCAGCAGCTTCGCGGGGGGGAGTGGAGATACGCAGTATTTT
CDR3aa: CASSFAGGSGDTQYF

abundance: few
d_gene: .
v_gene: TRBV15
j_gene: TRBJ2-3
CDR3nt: TGTGCCACCAGCAGTTACGGGGGCGGGGGAAACACAGATACGCAGTATTTT
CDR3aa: CATSSYGGGGNTDTQYF

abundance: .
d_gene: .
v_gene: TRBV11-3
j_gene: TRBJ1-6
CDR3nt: TGTGCCAGCAGCTTCGTTCGGAGCTCCTATAATTCACCCCTCCACTTT
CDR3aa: CASSFVRSSYNSPLHF

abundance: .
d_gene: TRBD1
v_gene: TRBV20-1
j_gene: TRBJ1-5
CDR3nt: TGCAGTGCTAGAGATCGACTCACCATTGACAGGGCTCGGGATCAGCCCCAGCATTTT
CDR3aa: CSARDRLTIDRARDQPQHF

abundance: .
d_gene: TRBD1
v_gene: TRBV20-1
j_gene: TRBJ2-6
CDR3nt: TGCAGTGCTGGGACAGGGGGCAACTCTGGGGCCAACGTCCTGACTTTC
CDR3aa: CSAGTGGNSGANVLTF

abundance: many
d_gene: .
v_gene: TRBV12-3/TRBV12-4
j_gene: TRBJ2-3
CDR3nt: TGTGCCAGCAGTCGGGACGCTCATACGCAGTATTTT
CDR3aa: CASSRDAHTQYF

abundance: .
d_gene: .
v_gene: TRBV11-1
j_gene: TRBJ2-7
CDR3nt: TGTGCCAGCAGCCCTAACTTCCAGGACTACGAGCAGTACTTC
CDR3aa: CASSPNFQDYEQYF

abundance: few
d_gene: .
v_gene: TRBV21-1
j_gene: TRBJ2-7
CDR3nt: TGTGCCAGCAGCAAAGCCTATGGAACCTACGAGCAGTACTTC
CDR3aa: CASSKAYGTYEQYF

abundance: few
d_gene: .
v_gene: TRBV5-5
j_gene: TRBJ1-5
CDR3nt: TGTGCCAGCAGCCCGGGACAAGGGACTGGTGGCAATCAGCCCCAGCATTTT
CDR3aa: CASSPGQGTGGNQPQHF

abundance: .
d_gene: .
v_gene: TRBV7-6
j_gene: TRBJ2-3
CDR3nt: TGTGCCAGCAGCTTAGCGGGGGGGCTTGATACGCAGTATTTT
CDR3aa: CASSLAGGLDTQYF

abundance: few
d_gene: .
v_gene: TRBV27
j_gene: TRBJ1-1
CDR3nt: TGTGCCAGCAGTTTGAACGGGCAGAACACTGAAGCTTTCTTT
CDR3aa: CASSLNGQNTEAFF

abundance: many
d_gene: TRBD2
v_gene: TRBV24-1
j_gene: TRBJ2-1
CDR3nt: TGTGCCACCAGTGATGAGGGGACTAGCGGGGACAATGAGCAGTTCTTC
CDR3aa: CATSDEGTSGDNEQFF

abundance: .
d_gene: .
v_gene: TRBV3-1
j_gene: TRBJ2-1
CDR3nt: TGTGCCAGCAGCCAAGACACGACCGGGGGTCAGCAGTTCTTC
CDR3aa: CASSQDTTGGQQFF

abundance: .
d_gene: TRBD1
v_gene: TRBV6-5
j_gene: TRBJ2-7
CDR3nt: TGTGGCAGCAGTTACCGTTGGGACAGGGGCTACGAGCAGTACTTC
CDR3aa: CGSSYRWDRGYEQYF

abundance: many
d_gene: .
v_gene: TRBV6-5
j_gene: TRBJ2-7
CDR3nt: TGTGCCAGCAGTTACGGGCAGGGTGCCTACGAGCAGTACTTC
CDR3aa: CASSYGQGAYEQYF

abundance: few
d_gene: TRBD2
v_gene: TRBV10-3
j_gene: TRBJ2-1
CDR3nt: TGTGCCATCAGAGACTATCGTAGCGGGAGTTATAGCGATGAGCAGTTCTTC
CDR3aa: CAIRDYRSGSYSDEQFF

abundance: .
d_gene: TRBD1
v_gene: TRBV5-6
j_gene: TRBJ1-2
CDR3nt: TGTGCCAGCAGCTTGGAGGGGGGACAGCACGTCTATGGCTACACCTTC
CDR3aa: CASSLEGGQHVYGYTF

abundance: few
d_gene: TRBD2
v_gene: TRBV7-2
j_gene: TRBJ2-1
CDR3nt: TGTGCCAGCAGCCGCGGGCTAGCGGGGGGGAGTGAGCAGTTCTTC
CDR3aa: CASSRGLAGGSEQFF

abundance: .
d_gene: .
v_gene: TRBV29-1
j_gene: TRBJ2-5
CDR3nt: TGCAGCGGGTGGGAAGAGACCCAGTACTTC
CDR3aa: CSGWEETQYF

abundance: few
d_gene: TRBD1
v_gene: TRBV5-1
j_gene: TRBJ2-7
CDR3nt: TGCGCCAGCAGCTTGGGACAGGGGGTATCCGAGCAGTACTTC
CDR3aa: CASSLGQGVSEQYF

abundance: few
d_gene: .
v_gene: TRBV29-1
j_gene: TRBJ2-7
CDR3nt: TGCAGCGTTGAAACCACCAGAGAGCAGTACTTC
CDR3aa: CSVETTREQYF

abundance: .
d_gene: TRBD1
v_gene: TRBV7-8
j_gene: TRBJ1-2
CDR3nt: TGTGCCAGCAGCCTACAGGGGGCTCAGAACTATGGCTACACCTTC
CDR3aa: CASSLQGAQNYGYTF

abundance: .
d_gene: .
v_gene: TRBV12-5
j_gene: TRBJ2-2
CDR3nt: TGTGCTAGTGGTTTTTGGAACACCGGGGAGCTGTTTTTT
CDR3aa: CASGFWNTGELFF

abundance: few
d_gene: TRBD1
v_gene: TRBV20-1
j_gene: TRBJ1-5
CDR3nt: TGCAGTGCTCGCGACAGGGGAGGAGGCAATCAGCCCCAGCATTTT
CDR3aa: CSARDRGGGNQPQHF

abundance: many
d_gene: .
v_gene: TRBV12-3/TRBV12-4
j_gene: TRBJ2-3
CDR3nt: TGTGCCAGCACCCAAAGGGGGGGCACAGATACGCAGTATTTT
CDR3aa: CASTQRGGTDTQYF

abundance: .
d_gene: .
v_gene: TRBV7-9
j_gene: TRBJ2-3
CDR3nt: TGTGCCAGCAGCGAGCTTTGGTTCACAGATACGCAGTATTTT
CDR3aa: CASSELWFTDTQYF

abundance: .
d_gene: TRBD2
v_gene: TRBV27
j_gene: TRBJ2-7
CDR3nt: TGTGCCAGCCGTGCGTGGTCAGCGGGGGGAGACGAGCAGTACTTC
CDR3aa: CASRAWSAGGDEQYF

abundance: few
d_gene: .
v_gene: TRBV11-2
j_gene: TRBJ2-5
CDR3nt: TGTGCCAGCAGCACGGGACTGGGGCACGAGACCCAGTACTTC
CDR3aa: CASSTGLGHETQYF

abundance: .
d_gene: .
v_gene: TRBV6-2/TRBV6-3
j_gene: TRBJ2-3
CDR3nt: TGTGCCAGCCTGGTGCGTGGGGCAGATACGCAGTATTTT
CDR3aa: CASLVRGADTQYF

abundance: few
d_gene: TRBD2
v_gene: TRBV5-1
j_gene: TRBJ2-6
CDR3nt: TGCGCCAGCAGCGGAAAAATGACTAGCGGGATCGGTGGGGCCAACGTCCTGACTTTC
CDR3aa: CASSGKMTSGIGGANVLTF

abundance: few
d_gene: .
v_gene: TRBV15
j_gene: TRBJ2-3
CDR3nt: TGTGCCACCAGCAGAGAAGGCTTCGTGCGAGCGGACCTCACAGATACGCAGTATTTT
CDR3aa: CATSREGFVRADLTDTQYF

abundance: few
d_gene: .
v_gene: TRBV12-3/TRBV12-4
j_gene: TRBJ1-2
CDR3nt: TGTGCCAGGGACCTAGGCAGGTGTTCCTATGGCTACACCTTC
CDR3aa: CARDLGRCSYGYTF